The rows below give T cell receptor beta chains drawn from one sample of a study of molecular identifiers for immune sequencing clone quantification. MiXCR, applied by TCRdb to the PCR reads, yields one record per CDR3 protein. The repertoire holds about 40,000 distinct CDR3 sequences, with 15% to 20% as singletons. Material: naive CD8+ T cells from blood, with Jurkat cell RNA spiked in. The receptors shown here come from a human donor in good health. Some libraries in this study had Jurkat cell RNA spiked in. Each CDR3 is given with its conserved first and last residue. D genes are given only for firm matches. Rows give clone size only sometimes, using once, few, many, or a class for an expanded clone.

>TRBJ2-5|TRBV29-1|12|NA|many
CSVEVVQETQYF
TGCAGCGTTGAAGTGGTTCAAGAGACCCAGTACTTC
>TRBJ1-3|TRBV7-9|17|NA|many
CASSFILGSLSGNTIYF
TGTGCCAGCAGCTTTATCCTAGGGTCACTCTCTGGAAACACCATATATTTT
>TRBJ2-7|TRBV11-2|14|NA|many
CASSLFRDAYEQYF
TGTGCCAGCAGCTTATTTAGGGATGCCTACGAGCAGTACTTC
>TRBJ2-2|TRBV29-1|16|NA|many
CSVEEPTFFHTGELFF
TGCAGCGTTGAAGAACCGACGTTTTTTCACACCGGGGAGCTGTTTTTT
>TRBJ1-1|TRBV28|13|NA|many
CASSRPGQIGAFF
TGTGCCAGCAGCCGCCCTGGACAGATCGGAGCTTTCTTT
>TRBJ2-5|TRBV7-9|17|TRBD2|many
CASSSPPSGSHQETQYF
TGTGCCAGCAGCTCTCCGCCTAGCGGGAGTCATCAAGAGACCCAGTACTTC
>TRBJ2-7|TRBV11-3|12|NA|many
CASSGLGDEQYF
TGTGCCAGCAGCGGGCTGGGTGACGAGCAGTACTTC
>TRBJ1-3|TRBV2|18|TRBD1|many
CASIAGTGGPLPGNTIYF
TGTGCCAGCATCGCCGGGACAGGGGGACCCCTCCCTGGAAACACCATATATTTT
>TRBJ1-4|TRBV4-3|11|NA|many
CASSPEAPAVF
TGCGCCAGCAGCCCTGAGGCCCCCGCGGTTTTT
>TRBJ2-5|TRBV19|15|NA|many
CASSQPDRYPETQYF
TGTGCCAGTAGCCAACCCGACAGGTACCCAGAGACCCAGTACTTC
>TRBJ2-5|TRBV23-1|16|TRBD1|NA
CASSQRRDRNQETQYF
TGCGCCAGCAGTCAACGCCGGGACAGAAATCAAGAGACCCAGTACTTC
>TRBJ2-1|TRBV11-2|13|NA|many
CASSLGGPNEQFF
TGTGCCAGCAGCTTAGGGGGACCTAATGAGCAGTTCTTC
>TRBJ2-2|TRBV2|16|TRBD1|many
CASTTPGQGFSGELFF
TGTGCCAGCACCACACCGGGACAGGGGTTCTCCGGGGAGCTGTTTTTT
>TRBJ1-2|TRBV24-1|11|NA|many
CATSDGYGYTF
TGTGCCACCAGTGATGGATATGGCTACACCTTC
>TRBJ1-3|TRBV6-5|13|NA|many
CATWDTSGNTIYF
TGTGCCACCTGGGACACCTCTGGAAACACCATATATTTT
>TRBJ2-2|TRBV29-1|11|NA|many
CSGGSTGELFF
TGCAGCGGGGGGAGTACCGGGGAGCTGTTTTTT
>TRBJ2-1|TRBV6-5|13|NA|many
CASSYSNRNEQFF
TGTGCCAGCAGTTACTCGAACAGAAATGAGCAGTTCTTC
>TRBJ1-2|TRBV19|14|NA|many
CASSPLEGDYGYTF
TGTGCCAGTAGTCCCTTGGAAGGGGACTATGGCTACACCTTC
>TRBJ2-7|TRBV7-2|16|NA|NA
CASSLARGEMPYEQYF
TGTGCCAGCAGCTTAGCGCGCGGGGAAATGCCCTACGAGCAGTACTTC
>TRBJ1-2|TRBV5-3|15|NA|many
CASSLVRIANSDYTF
TGTGCCAGCTCTCTCGTCCGGATTGCAAACTCCGACTACACCTTC
>TRBJ1-1|TRBV4-1|14|TRBD1|medium-sized
CASSQDNRGTEAFF
TGCGCCAGCAGCCAAGATAACAGGGGCACTGAAGCTTTCTTT
>TRBJ2-3|TRBV7-2|16|TRBD2|many
CASSLNEGGYTDTQYF
TGTGCCAGCAGCTTAAACGAGGGAGGGTACACAGATACGCAGTATTTT
>TRBJ1-5|TRBV12-3/TRBV12-4|13|NA|many
CASSTGLKQPQHF
TGTGCCAGCAGTACAGGGTTAAAGCAGCCCCAGCATTTT
>TRBJ2-7|TRBV7-9|13|NA|NA
CASSLAPEEWQYF
TGTGCCAGCAGCTTAGCCCCAGAGGAATGGCAGTACTTC
>TRBJ2-6|TRBV10-2|20|NA|few
CVSSESPWGRTSSGANVLTF
TGCGTCAGCAGTGAGTCCCCGTGGGGGAGAACGAGCTCTGGGGCCAACGTCCTGACTTTC
>TRBJ2-7|TRBV9|15|TRBD2|many
CASSVGVGGAYEQYF
TGTGCCAGCAGCGTAGGGGTCGGGGGGGCCTACGAGCAGTACTTC
>TRBJ1-5|TRBV6-2/TRBV6-3|15|NA|many
CASRDMTGVNQPQHF
TGTGCCAGCAGAGACATGACAGGCGTCAATCAGCCCCAGCATTTT
>TRBJ2-7|TRBV7-9|14|NA|few
CASSPGLGLDEQYF
TGTGCCAGCAGCCCTGGACTGGGGCTGGACGAGCAGTACTTC
>TRBJ2-1|TRBV20-1|15|NA|many
CSARDEGYTYNEQFF
TGCAGTGCTAGAGATGAGGGATATACCTACAATGAGCAGTTCTTC
>TRBJ2-2|TRBV5-8|16|NA|few
CASSLDKVFGTGELFF
TGTGCCAGCAGCCTGGACAAGGTGTTCGGCACCGGGGAGCTGTTTTTT
>TRBJ1-1|TRBV19|12|NA|many
CASSIQNTEAFF
TGTGCCAGTAGTATACAGAACACTGAAGCTTTCTTT
>TRBJ1-5|TRBV15|14|TRBD1|many
CATRQGGLNQPQHF
TGTGCCACCAGACAGGGGGGGCTCAATCAGCCCCAGCATTTT
>TRBJ1-1|TRBV2|14|NA|many
CASTPGDITGEAFF
TGTGCCAGCACCCCAGGAGACATAACAGGTGAAGCTTTCTTT
>TRBJ1-4|TRBV20-1|14|TRBD1|many
CSASWGQTNVELFF
TGCAGTGCTAGTTGGGGACAGACGAACGTGGAACTGTTTTTT
>TRBJ2-1|TRBV11-2|12|NA|many
CASSLWNNEQFF
TGTGCCAGCAGCTTATGGAACAATGAGCAGTTCTTC
>TRBJ2-7|TRBV10-3|13|NA|NA
CAISEGQTYEQYF
TGTGCCATCAGTGAGGGCCAGACCTACGAGCAGTACTTC
>TRBJ2-4|TRBV12-5|15|NA|many
CASGDTFIAKNIQYF
TGTGCTAGTGGAGACACGTTCATAGCCAAAAACATTCAGTACTTC
>TRBJ2-3|TRBV5-4|17|TRBD2|many
CASSLVGSGDRTDTQYF
TGTGCCAGCAGCTTGGTGGGTAGCGGGGACCGCACAGATACGCAGTATTTT
>TRBJ1-5|TRBV12-3/TRBV12-4|16|TRBD1|many
CASRSGTAYSNQPQHF
TGTGCCAGCAGGTCAGGGACAGCATATAGCAATCAGCCCCAGCATTTT
>TRBJ2-7|TRBV5-1|15|TRBD1|many
CASSNRDRAHYEQYF
TGCGCCAGCAGCAACCGGGACAGGGCCCACTACGAGCAGTACTTC
>TRBJ2-5|TRBV7-9|15|TRBD2|NA
CAGSLAGGPLETQYF
TGTGCCGGCAGCCTAGCGGGAGGGCCTTTGGAGACCCAGTACTTC
>TRBJ2-3|TRBV7-8|17|TRBD2|many
CASSPTGGTHSTDTQYF
TGTGCCAGCAGCCCGACCGGGGGGACCCATAGCACAGATACGCAGTATTTT
>TRBJ2-7|TRBV19|13|NA|many
CASSHESANEQYF
TGTGCCAGTAGCCACGAGTCGGCTAACGAGCAGTACTTC
>TRBJ2-1|TRBV6-6|12|TRBD2|many
CASSASGTEQFF
TGTGCCAGCAGTGCCAGCGGGACTGAGCAGTTCTTC
>TRBJ2-2|TRBV29-1|11|TRBD1|NA
CSVLGQGELFF
TGCAGCGTTCTGGGACAGGGGGAGCTGTTTTTT
>TRBJ2-7|TRBV6-5|14|NA|many
CASSLTDMSYEQYF
TGTGCCAGCAGTTTGACAGACATGTCCTACGAGCAGTACTTC
>TRBJ2-6|TRBV15|17|TRBD1|many
CATSGQGIDSGANVLTF
TGTGCCACCAGCGGACAGGGGATAGACTCTGGGGCCAACGTCCTGACTTTC
>TRBJ2-7|TRBV6-2/TRBV6-3|13|NA|medium-sized
CASSLAATYEQYF
TGTGCCAGCAGTTTGGCAGCCACCTACGAGCAGTACTTC
>TRBJ2-3|TRBV24-1|17|TRBD2|many
CATSDSFLGGFGDTQYF
TGTGCCACCAGTGATTCCTTTCTGGGGGGGTTTGGAGATACGCAGTATTTT
>TRBJ1-2|TRBV28|14|TRBD1|many
CASSFPGQLRGYTF
TGTGCCAGCAGTTTTCCGGGACAGCTGCGGGGCTACACCTTC
>TRBJ1-1|TRBV30|13|NA|NA
CAWSSHGGTEAFF
TGTGCCTGGAGTTCCCACGGGGGGACAGAAGCTTTCTTT
>TRBJ2-7|TRBV6-2/TRBV6-3|14|NA|many
CASSQGHPANEQYF
TGTGCCAGCAGCCAGGGACACCCCGCCAACGAGCAGTACTTC
>TRBJ1-1|TRBV27|15|NA|many
CASTFRGPMNTEAFF
TGTGCCAGCACGTTTAGGGGCCCCATGAACACTGAAGCTTTCTTT
>TRBJ2-3|TRBV4-3|19|TRBD2|many
CASSQEVPAGGRLFATQYF
TGCGCCAGCAGCCAAGAGGTACCAGCGGGAGGGCGATTATTCGCTACGCAGTATTTT
>TRBJ2-1|TRBV7-9|14|TRBD2|many
CASSHPGTINEQFF
TGTGCCAGCAGCCATCCCGGGACTATCAATGAGCAGTTCTTC